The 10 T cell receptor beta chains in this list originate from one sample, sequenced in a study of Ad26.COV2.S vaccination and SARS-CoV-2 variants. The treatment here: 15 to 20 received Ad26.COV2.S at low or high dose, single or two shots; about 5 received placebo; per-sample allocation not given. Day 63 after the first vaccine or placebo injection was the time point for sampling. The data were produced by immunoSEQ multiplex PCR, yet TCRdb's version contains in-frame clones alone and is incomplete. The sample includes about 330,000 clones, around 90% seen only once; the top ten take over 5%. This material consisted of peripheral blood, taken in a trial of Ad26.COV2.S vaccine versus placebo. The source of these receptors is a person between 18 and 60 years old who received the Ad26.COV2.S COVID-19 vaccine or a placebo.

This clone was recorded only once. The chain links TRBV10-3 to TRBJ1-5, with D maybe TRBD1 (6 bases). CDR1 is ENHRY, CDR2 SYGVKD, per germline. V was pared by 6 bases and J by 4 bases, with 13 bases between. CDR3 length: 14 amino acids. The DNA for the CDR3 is TGTGCCATCAGGGGGAGGGGGGCTAATCAGCCCCAGCATTTT. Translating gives CAIRGRGANQPQHF.

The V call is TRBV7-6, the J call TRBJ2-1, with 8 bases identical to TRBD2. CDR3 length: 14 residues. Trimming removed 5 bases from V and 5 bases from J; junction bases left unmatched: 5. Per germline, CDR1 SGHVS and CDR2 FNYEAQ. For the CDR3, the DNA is TGTGCCAGCAGCCAGTCACTAGCGGACAATGAGCAGTTCTTC. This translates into CASSQSLADNEQFF.

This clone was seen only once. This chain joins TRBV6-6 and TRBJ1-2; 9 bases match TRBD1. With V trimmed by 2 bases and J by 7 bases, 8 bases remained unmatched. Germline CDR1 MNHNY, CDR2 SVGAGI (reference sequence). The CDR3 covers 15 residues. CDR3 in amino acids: CASSYTQDRGSGYTF. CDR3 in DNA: TGTGCCAGCAGTTACACCCAGGACAGGGGTTCTGGCTACACCTTC.

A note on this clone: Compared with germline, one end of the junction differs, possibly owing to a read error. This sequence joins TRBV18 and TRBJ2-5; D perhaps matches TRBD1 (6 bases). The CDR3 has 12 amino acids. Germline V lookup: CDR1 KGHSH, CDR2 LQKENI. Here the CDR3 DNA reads TGTGCCAGCTCCCCACAGGGAGAGACCCAGTACTTC. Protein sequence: CASSPQGETQYF.

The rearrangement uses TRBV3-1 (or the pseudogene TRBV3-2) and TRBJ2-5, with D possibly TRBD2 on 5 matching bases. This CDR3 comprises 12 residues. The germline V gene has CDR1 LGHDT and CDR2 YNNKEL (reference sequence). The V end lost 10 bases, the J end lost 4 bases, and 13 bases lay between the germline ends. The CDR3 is CATGNEGETQYF. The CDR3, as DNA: TGTGCCACCGGGAACGAGGGAGAGACCCAGTACTTC.

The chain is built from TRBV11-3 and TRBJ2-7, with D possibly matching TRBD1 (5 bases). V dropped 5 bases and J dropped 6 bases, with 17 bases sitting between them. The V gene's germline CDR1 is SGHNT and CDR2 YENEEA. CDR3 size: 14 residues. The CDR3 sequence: CASSPDGTQGEQYV. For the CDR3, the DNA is TGTGCCAGCAGCCCTGACGGTACTCAGGGCGAGCAGTACGTC.

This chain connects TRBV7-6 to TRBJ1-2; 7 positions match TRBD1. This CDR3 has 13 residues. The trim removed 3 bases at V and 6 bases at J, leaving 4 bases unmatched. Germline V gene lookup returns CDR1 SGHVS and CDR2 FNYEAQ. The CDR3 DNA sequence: TGTGCCAGCAGCTTTACAGGGGCCAATGGCTACACCTTC. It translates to CASSFTGANGYTF. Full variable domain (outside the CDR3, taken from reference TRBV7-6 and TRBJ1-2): GAGVSQSPRYKVTKRGQDVALRCDPISGHVSLYWYRQALGQGPEFLTYFNYEAQQDKSGLPNDRFSAERPEGSISTLTIQRTEQRDSAMYRCASSFTGANGYTFGSGTRLTVV.

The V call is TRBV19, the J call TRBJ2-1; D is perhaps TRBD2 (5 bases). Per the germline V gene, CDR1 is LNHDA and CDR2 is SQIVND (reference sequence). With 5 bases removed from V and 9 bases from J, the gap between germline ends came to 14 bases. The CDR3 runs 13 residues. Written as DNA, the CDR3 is TGTGCCAGTAGTGGATCTGTCGGGGTTGAGCAGTTCTTC. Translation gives CASSGSVGVEQFF. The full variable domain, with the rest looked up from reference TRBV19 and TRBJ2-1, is DGGITQSPKYLFRKEGQNVTLSCEQNLNHDAMYWYRQDPGQGLRLIYYSQIVNDFQKGDIAEGYSVSREKKESFPLTVTSAQKNPTAFYLCASSGSVGVEQFFGPGTRLTVL.

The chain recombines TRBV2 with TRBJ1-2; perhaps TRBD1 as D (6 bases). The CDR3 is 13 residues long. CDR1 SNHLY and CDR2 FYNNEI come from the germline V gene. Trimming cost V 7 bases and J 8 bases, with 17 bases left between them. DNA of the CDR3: TGTGCCAGCATACAGGGAGGACTGAACGGCTACACCTTC. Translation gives CASIQGGLNGYTF.

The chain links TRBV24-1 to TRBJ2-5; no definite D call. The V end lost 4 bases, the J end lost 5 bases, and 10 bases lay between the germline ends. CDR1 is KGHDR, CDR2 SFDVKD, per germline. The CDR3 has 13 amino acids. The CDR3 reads CATSDTWQETQYF. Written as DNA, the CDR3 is TGTGCCACCAGTGACACCTGGCAGGAGACCCAGTACTTC.